This T cell receptor (beta chain) originates from a study of cytomegalovirus exposure and HLA in healthy donors. Study outcomes and limitations: It was taken for granted in presence/absence analyses that sequencing depth across donors was roughly uniform.

PCR primers comprised 60 Vbeta and 13 Jbeta primers. Using immunoSEQ multiplex PCR, the repertoire was profiled, and TCRdb retains in-frame clones only, with some absent. The sample holds hundreds of thousands of clones, roughly 80% seen once. The V gene end was trimmed by 3 bases and the J gene end by 3 bases; junction bases not matched to a gene: 6. Germline V gene sequence: CDR1 LGHNA, CDR2 YNFKEQ. This CDR3 spans 16 amino acids. As to this clone: As yet, its antigen is unknown.

The clonotype was recovered from a man aged 25-45 years in good health and CMV-seronegative. Specimen: PBMCs. The rearrangement joins TRBV4-2 to TRBJ2-1; 9 bases agree with TRBD2. CDR3 in DNA: TGTGCCAGCAGCCATCCCCTAGCGGGGAGCTACAATGAGCAGTTCTTC. Its translation is CASSHPLAGSYNEQFF.